This T cell receptor beta chain is from a study of blood T cell repertoires in COVID-19. Background on the study: There were acute and convalescent COVID-19 samples, and they came from the United States, Italy and Spain. The analysed material was cDNA or gDNA that came from T cells, B-cell-depleted T cells, or PBMCs.

Original processing notes: Nucleated cell number was recorded as an estimate derived from reference gene primer amplification. Measured with immunoSEQ multiplex PCR; TCRdb has only the in-frame clones, and not every one. For V, J and clone size, that table is used; D and trimming come from the DNA. Found here are approximately 130,000 clones, about 86% of them singletons; the top ten hold about 18%. Germline CDR1 MNHNY, CDR2 SVGAGI (reference sequence). The CDR3 is 15 residues long. The V end was cut by 7 bases, the J end by 6 bases, with 18 bases between. The receptor comes from a woman in her forties or fifties who had recovered from COVID-19. This chain joins TRBV6-6 and TRBJ2-2; no definite D call. What was sequenced was peripheral blood. CDR3 residues: CASTLPTELPGELFF. The CDR3, as DNA: TGTGCCAGCACCCTCCCCACAGAGCTCCCCGGGGAGCTGTTTTTT.